The 15 T cell receptor beta chains below come from one sample, sequenced in a study of tumor and adjacent non-tumor tissue in lung cancer. TCRbeta libraries were built with three rounds of nested PCR, modified from ARM-PCR. From the multiplex PCR reads, TCRdb called clonotypes with MiXCR, one entry per CDR3 protein. The sample yields 90,000 to 120,000 distinct CDR3 sequences, less than 75% seen once. The template was RNA from unsorted bulk tissue. This non-tumor lung sample came from over 3 cm beyond the tumor edge. The sequencing input was distant non-tumor lung tissue. Receptors originate from a young man with non-small cell lung cancer.

On this clonotype itself: One end of the junction fails to match germline, which may point to a read error. V usage is TRBV12-3 or TRBV12-4 and J usage is TRBJ2-7; D is unresolved. The CDR3 loop spans 12 amino acids. This CDR3 reads CASRDDTYKQYF. CDR3 in DNA: TGTGCCAGCAGAGATGACACCTACAAGCAGTATTTC.

Turning to this clonotype: No conserved phenylalanine or tryptophan ends this CDR3, so it is likely a read error. This rearrangement joins TRBV29-1 to TRBJ1-1; D remains ambiguous. Trimming cost V 5 bases and J 9 bases, with 13 bases left between them. The length of the CDR3 is 11 residues. CDR1 is SQVTM, CDR2 ANQGSEA, per germline. The CDR3 here is CSVSGHDQAFI. As DNA, the CDR3 is TGCAGCGTTTCCGGGCACGACCAAGCTTTCATT.

This clonotype was observed a single time. The junction departs from the called germline gene at one end, perhaps through a read error. The rearrangement links TRBV29-1 to TRBJ2-1; 9 bases are a match to TRBD2. The CDR3 sequence is 16 residues long. In germline, CDR1 is SQVTM, CDR2 ANQGSEA. The CDR3 region has the DNA TGCAGCGTTGTTTGGCTAGCGGGATCCCAGTATAATGAGCGGTTCTTC. Protein product: CSVVWLAGSQYNERFF.

Comments on this clonotype: The junction departs from germline at one end; a sequencing error may be responsible. The genes are TRBV7-9 and TRBJ2-5; 8 bases align to TRBD2. CDR1 SEHNR and CDR2 FQNEAQ come from the germline V gene (reference sequence). This CDR3 region has 14 residues. CDR3 protein: CVSSSGGLQETQYF. CDR3 nucleotide sequence: TGTGTCAGCAGCTCGGGAGGGCTGCAAGAGACCCAGTACTTC. Filled out from reference TRBV7-9 and TRBJ2-5, the complete variable domain reads DTGVSQNPRHKITKRGQNVTFRCDPISEHNRLYWYRQTLGQGPEFLTYFQNEAQLEKSRLLSDRFSAERPKGSFSTLEIQRTEQGDSAMYLCVSSSGGLQETQYFGPGTRLLVL.

The rearrangement joins TRBV12-3 or TRBV12-4 to TRBJ1-2, with TRBD1 as a possible D gene (5 bases). The CDR3 totals 12 residues. Trimming stripped 1 base from V and 6 bases from J, with 6 bases between. The CDR3 DNA follows: TGTGCCAGCAGTTTAGAGGGGAATGGCTACACCTTC. Its protein is CASSLEGNGYTF.

This clonotype was picked up many times. This chain links TRBV29-1 with TRBJ2-1; no reliable D call. V was cut by 0 bases and J by 0 bases, with 9 bases left in between. The germline gives CDR1 SQVTM, CDR2 ANQGSEA. CDR3 length: 15 amino acids. CDR3 in amino acids: CSVEDIRSSYNEQFF. CDR3 sequence (DNA): TGCAGCGTTGAAGATATCCGAAGCTCCTACAATGAGCAGTTCTTC.

This clonotype was found many times. The chain couples TRBV6-1 to TRBJ2-3; D unresolved. V was trimmed by 6 bases and J by 5 bases, leaving 18 bases between them. Germline loops: CDR1 MNHNS, CDR2 SASEGT. This CDR3 spans 15 amino acids. CDR3 sequence: CASRSPQGAGDTQYF. The DNA of the CDR3 is TGTGCCAGCAGGTCTCCCCAAGGCGCAGGAGATACGCAGTATTTT.

Turning to this clonotype: An end of the junction does not agree with germline; a read error may underlie this. The chain links TRBV4-3 to TRBJ2-3; TRBD1 matches 8 bases. The CDR3 loop spans 16 amino acids. Germline V gives CDR1 LGHNA, CDR2 YSLEER. CDR3 residues: CASSQDATGVGYTQFF. CDR3 DNA sequence: TGCGCCAGCAGCCAAGATGCGACAGGGGTCGGGTATACGCAATTTTTT.

This clonotype was detected a few times. The rearrangement uses TRBV10-3 and TRBJ2-5; D perhaps matches TRBD1 (6 bases). The germline CDR1 and CDR2 sequences are ENHRY and SYGVKD. Trimming left V 0 bases short and J 4 bases short, with 18 bases between. The CDR3 is made up of 17 amino acids. The CDR3 loop reads CAISESLTGGGGETQYF. CDR3 sequence (DNA): TGTGCCATCAGTGAGTCTTTAACTGGGGGCGGCGGAGAGACCCAGTACTTC.

The table lists this clonotype with a few counts. The CDR3 reads CASSLVGRKGETQYF. CDR3 DNA sequence: TGTGCCAGCAGCTTAGTGGGGCGGAAGGGGGAGACCCAGTACTTC. The chain combines TRBV7-9 with TRBJ2-5, with D maybe TRBD1 (5 bases). Germline assignment: CDR1 SEHNR and CDR2 FQNEAQ (reference sequence). This CDR3 spans 15 amino acids. V lost 1 base and J 5 bases, leaving 14 bases between the germline ends. The variable domain in full, with the rest retrieved from reference TRBV7-9 and TRBJ2-5, is DTGVSQNPRHKITKRGQNVTFRCDPISEHNRLYWYRQTLGQGPEFLTYFQNEAQLEKSRLLSDRFSAERPKGSFSTLEIQRTEQGDSAMYLCASSLVGRKGETQYFGPGTRLLVL.

Of note for this clonotype: The junction departs from the called germline gene at one end, perhaps through a read error. This sequence joins TRBV29-1 and TRBJ1-1; no clear D gene. The CDR3 is 11 residues long. Germline V gives CDR1 SQVTM, CDR2 ANQGSEA. CDR3 in DNA: TGCAGCGTTCACAAGGCCACTGAAGCCTTCTTT. This codes for CSVHKATEAFF.

As concerns this clonotype: Germline and junction disagree at one end, which may indicate a read error. The J gene is TRBJ1-5, the V gene TRBV12-3 or TRBV12-4; no reliable D call. The CDR3 totals 16 residues. DNA for the CDR3: TGTACCAGCAGTTTCCAGTGGGCGACCAACAATCAGCCCCAGCATTTT. The encoded protein is CTSSFQWATNNQPQHF.

Comment on this clonotype: One end of the junction fails to match germline, which may point to a read error. DNA of the CDR3: TGTGCCATCAGTGAGGGAGGGGTCGGAGTAGATATGCAGTATTTT. Protein: CAISEGGVGVDMQYF. The rearrangement joins TRBV10-3 to TRBJ2-3, with D possibly being TRBD2 (6 bases). The CDR3 has 15 residues. Germline V CDR1 and CDR2: ENHRY, SYGVKD.

The chain has TRBV29-1 and TRBJ2-3, with a weak D call TRBD2 (7 bases). The germline V gene encodes CDR1 SQVTM and CDR2 ANQGSEA. The CDR3 is 15 residues long. V was cut by 5 bases and J by 3 bases, with 18 bases left in between. CDR3 loop: CSVTTTGGHTDTQYF. As DNA, the CDR3 is TGCAGCGTTACAACTACCGGGGGGCATACAGATACGCAGTATTTT.

This clonotype was detected ten times or more. The rearrangement links TRBV6-2 or TRBV6-3 to TRBJ2-2, with D uncertain. CDR1 is MNHEY and CDR2 is SVGEGT in the germline V gene. The CDR3 contains 13 residues. The V end lost 6 bases, the J end lost 7 bases, and 12 bases lay between the germline ends. The CDR3 region is CASRTDSHGELFF. DNA for the CDR3: TGTGCCAGCAGAACCGACTCCCACGGGGAGCTGTTTTTT.